The 12 T cell receptor beta chains given below trace back to one sample, sequenced in a study of T cells expressing NK-cell markers. Reanalyzing the 5' RACE reads, TCRdb keeps one entry per CDR3 protein, without DNA. The data show tens of thousands of distinct CDR3 sequences, and the top ten clones hold 50% to 75%. The source material was blood T cells: a sorted CD56 or NKG2C T cell subset, CD4+ or CD8+ T cells, or bulk PBMC T cells (not recorded which). The receptor set was obtained from a woman aged 18-69 years in good health.

This chain connects TRBV6-5 to TRBJ2-2; TCRdb's D call of TRBD1 is untestable without DNA. The CDR3 loop spans 15 amino acids. Looked up from germline, CDR1 is MNHEY and CDR2 is SVGAGI. The CDR3 reads CASSYHHRGTGELFF.

This sequence joins TRBV28 and TRBJ2-1; TCRdb's D gene call, TRBD2, goes unchecked for lack of DNA. This CDR3 is built from 19 residues. In germline, CDR1 is MDHEN, CDR2 SYDVKM. The CDR3 sequence: CASSFGTGLAASSYNEQFF.

The chain joins TRBV5-1 to TRBJ2-7; lacking DNA, the TRBD2 call made by TCRdb goes unchecked. The CDR3 runs to 14 residues. The germline gives CDR1 SGHRS, CDR2 YFSETQ. The CDR3 loop reads CASSVSGGAYEQYF.

V gene TRBV5-1 combines with J gene TRBJ2-7. The CDR3 spans 16 residues. Germline V CDR1 and CDR2: SGHRS, YFSETQ. This chain's CDR3 is CASSLVFGQESYEQYF.

The genes are TRBV27 and TRBJ2-7; TCRdb selects TRBD1, and the lack of DNA leaves this call unchecked. The CDR3 is 14 amino acids. Germline loops: CDR1 MNHEY, CDR2 SMNVEV (reference sequence). CDR3: CASSLTGVPSEQYF.

This sequence joins TRBV5-1 and TRBJ2-7; TCRdb proposes TRBD1, but this gene call is untestable without DNA. The germline V gene encodes CDR1 SGHRS and CDR2 YFSETQ. CDR3 length: 13 residues. The CDR3: CASSPTGTLGQYF.

The chain uses TRBV24-1 and TRBJ2-3; TCRdb outputs TRBD1, but without DNA this stays unchecked. CDR3 size: 18 residues. CDR1 is KGHDR, CDR2 SFDVKD, per germline. This CDR3 reads CATSDGTPRLVGTDTQYF.

This chain connects TRBV12-3 or TRBV12-4 to TRBJ2-5. The CDR3 totals 13 residues. This chain's CDR3 is CASSFEDQETQYF.

The gene calls are TRBV15 and TRBJ2-3; TCRdb's assignment of TRBD2 cannot be checked, as there is no DNA. The CDR3 extends over 14 amino acids. Per germline, CDR1 LNHNV and CDR2 YYDKDF (reference sequence). The CDR3: CATSRTSPTDTQYF.

CDR3 sequence: CASSPDRGWDRETQYF. V is TRBV11-2 and J is TRBJ2-5; absent DNA, TCRdb's TRBD1 call cannot be checked. CDR1 and CDR2 (germline): SGHAT, FQNNGV. The CDR3 spans 16 residues.

The chain combines TRBV9 with TRBJ2-5; checking the TCRdb D call of TRBD1 is not possible without DNA. CDR3 length equals 14 residues. Germline CDR1 is SGDLS and CDR2 is YYNGEE. The CDR3: CASSASGGQETQYF.

The chain couples TRBV27 to TRBJ1-6; TCRdb designates TRBD1, a call that cannot be tested without DNA. CDR3 length: 14 amino acids. Germline V lookup: CDR1 MNHEY, CDR2 SMNVEV (reference sequence). This CDR3 reads CASTNRGTNSPLHF.